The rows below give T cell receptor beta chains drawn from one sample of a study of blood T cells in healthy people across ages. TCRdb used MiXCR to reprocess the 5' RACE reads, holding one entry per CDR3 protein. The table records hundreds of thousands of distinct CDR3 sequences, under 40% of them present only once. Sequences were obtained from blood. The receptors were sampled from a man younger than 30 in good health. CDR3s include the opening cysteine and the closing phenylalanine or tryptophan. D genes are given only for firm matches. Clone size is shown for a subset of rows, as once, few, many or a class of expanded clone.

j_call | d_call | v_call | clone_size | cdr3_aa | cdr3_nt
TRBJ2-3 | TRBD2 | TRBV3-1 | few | CASSPIAGGREDTQYF | TGTGCCAGCAGTCCTATAGCGGGGGGGCGGGAAGATACGCAGTATTTT
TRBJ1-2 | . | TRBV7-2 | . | CASSFTISNYGYTF | TGTGCCAGCAGCTTCACTATCTCTAACTATGGCTACACCTTC
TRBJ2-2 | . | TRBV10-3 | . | CAITPLGDDGELFF | TGTGCCATCACACCCCTCGGGGATGACGGGGAGCTGTTTTTT
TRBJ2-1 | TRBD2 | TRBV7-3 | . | CASSSGLAGGLHNEQFF | TGTGCCAGCAGCTCCGGACTAGCGGGGGGGCTACACAATGAGCAGTTCTTC
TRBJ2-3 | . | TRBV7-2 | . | CAGSFSGGDTDTQYF | TGTGCCGGCAGCTTTTCTGGGGGCGACACAGATACGCAGTATTTT
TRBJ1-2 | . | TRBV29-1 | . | CSVEFQEPSPNYGYTF | TGCAGCGTTGAATTCCAGGAACCCTCACCTAACTATGGCTACACCTTC
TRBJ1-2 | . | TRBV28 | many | CASTDEGENGYTF | TGTGCCAGCACCGATGAGGGAGAAAATGGCTACACCTTC
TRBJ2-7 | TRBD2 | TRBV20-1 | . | CSATRTSRIEQYF | TGCAGTGCTACCCGGACTAGTCGGATCGAGCAGTACTTC
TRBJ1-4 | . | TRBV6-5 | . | CASSYSRTNEKLFF | TGTGCCAGCAGTTACAGCCGAACTAATGAAAAACTGTTTTTT
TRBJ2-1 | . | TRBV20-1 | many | CSARGSALYNEQFF | TGCAGTGCTAGAGGCTCAGCCCTATACAATGAGCAGTTCTTC
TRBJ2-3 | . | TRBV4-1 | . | CASSHPGQTLPDTQYF | TGCGCCAGCAGCCACCCCGGACAGACATTGCCAGATACGCAGTATTTT
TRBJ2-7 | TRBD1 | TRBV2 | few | CASSQGARNKQYF | TGTGCCAGCAGTCAGGGGGCGCGTAACAAGCAGTACTTC
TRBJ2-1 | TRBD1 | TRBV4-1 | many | CASSHPPGQGSSYNEQFF | TGCGCCAGCAGCCACCCTCCGGGACAGGGGAGTTCCTACAATGAGCAGTTCTTC
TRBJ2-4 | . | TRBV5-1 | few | CASSFAQNERYF | TGCGCCAGCAGCTTCGCACAGAATGAACGGTACTTC
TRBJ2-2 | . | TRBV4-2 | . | CASSEYTGELFF | TGTGCCAGCTCTGAGTACACCGGGGAGCTGTTTTTT
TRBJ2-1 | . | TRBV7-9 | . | CASSGVPSYNEQFF | TGTGCCAGCTCAGGGGTCCCTTCCTACAATGAGCAGTTCTTC
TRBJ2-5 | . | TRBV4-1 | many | CASSGQTSRQKETQYF | TGCGCCAGCAGCGGCCAGACTAGTCGCCAAAAAGAGACCCAGTACTTC
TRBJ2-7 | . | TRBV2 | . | CASSQDTPTYEQYF | TGTGCCAGCAGCCAGGACACTCCAACCTACGAGCAGTACTTC
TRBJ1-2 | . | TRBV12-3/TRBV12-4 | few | CASSYDLLTF | TGTGCCAGCAGTTACGATCTGTTGACCTTC
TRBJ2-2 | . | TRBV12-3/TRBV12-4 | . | CASSIRPYRDTGELFF | TGTGCCAGCAGCATTAGGCCCTACAGGGACACCGGGGAGCTGTTTTTT
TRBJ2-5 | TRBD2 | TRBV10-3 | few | CAIRETSGRETQYF | TGTGCCATCAGAGAGACTAGCGGGCGAGAGACCCAGTACTTC